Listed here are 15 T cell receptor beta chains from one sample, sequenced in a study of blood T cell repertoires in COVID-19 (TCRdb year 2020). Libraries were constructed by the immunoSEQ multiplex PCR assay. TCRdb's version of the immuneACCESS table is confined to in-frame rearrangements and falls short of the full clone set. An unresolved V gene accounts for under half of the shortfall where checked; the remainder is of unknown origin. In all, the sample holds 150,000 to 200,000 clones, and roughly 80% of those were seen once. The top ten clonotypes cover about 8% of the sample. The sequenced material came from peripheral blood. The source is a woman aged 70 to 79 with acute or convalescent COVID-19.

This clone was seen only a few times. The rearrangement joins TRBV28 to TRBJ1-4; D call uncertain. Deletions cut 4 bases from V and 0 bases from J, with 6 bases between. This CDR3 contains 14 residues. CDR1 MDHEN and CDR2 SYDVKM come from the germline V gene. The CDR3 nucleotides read TGTGCCAGCAGTTCGGGTTCAACTAATGAAAAACTGTTTTTT. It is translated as CASSSGSTNEKLFF.

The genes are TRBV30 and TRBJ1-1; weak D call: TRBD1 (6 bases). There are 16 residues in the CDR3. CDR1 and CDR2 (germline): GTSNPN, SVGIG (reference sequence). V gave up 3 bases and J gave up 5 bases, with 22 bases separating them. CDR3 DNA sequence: TGTGCCTGGAGGCCCCGACAGGTACCGGGGTGGACTGAAGCTTTCTTT. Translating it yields CAWRPRQVPGWTEAFF.

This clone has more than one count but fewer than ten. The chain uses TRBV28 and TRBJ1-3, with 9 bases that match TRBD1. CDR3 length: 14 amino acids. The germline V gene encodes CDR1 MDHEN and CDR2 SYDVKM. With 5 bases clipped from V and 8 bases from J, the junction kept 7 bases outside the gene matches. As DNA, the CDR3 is TGTGCCAGCAGTCTCGGACAGGGGAGGTACACCATATATTTT. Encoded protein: CASSLGQGRYTIYF.

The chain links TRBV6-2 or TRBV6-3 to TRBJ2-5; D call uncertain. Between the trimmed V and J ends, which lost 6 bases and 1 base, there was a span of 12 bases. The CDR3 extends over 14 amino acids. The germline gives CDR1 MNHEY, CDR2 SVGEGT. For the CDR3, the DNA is TGTGCCAGCAGCCGACATATACTCCAAGAGACCCAGTACTTC. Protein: CASSRHILQETQYF.

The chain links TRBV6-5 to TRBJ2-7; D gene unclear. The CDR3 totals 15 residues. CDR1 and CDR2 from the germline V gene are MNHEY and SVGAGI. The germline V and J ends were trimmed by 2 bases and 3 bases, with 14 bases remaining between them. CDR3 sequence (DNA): TGTGCCAGCAGTTACGCTCAGAGGATGGGCTACGAGCAGTACTTC. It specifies CASSYAQRMGYEQYF.

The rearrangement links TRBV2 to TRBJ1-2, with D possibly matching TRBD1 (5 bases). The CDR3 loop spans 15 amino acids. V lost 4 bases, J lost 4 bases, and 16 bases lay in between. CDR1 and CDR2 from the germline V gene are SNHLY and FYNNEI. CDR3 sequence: CASSVRTLSPYGYTF. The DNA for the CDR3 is TGTGCCAGCAGTGTTCGGACATTAAGCCCCTATGGCTACACCTTC.

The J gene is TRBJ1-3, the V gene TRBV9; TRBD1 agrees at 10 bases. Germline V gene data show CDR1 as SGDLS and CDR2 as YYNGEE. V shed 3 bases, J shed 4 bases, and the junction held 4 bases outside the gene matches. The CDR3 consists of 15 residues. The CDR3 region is CASSDWDRGGNTIYF. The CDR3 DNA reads TGTGCCAGCAGCGATTGGGACAGGGGAGGAAACACCATATATTTT.

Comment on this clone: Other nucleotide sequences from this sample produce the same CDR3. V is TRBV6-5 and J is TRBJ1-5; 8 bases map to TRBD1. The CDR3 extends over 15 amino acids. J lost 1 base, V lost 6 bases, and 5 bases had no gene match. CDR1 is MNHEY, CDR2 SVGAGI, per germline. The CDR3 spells CASSLDRGSNQPQHF. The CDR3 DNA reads TGTGCCAGCAGCCTCGACAGGGGAAGCAATCAGCCCCAGCATTTT.

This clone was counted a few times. The CDR3 reads CASSQTGTNGKFEKLFF. CDR3 bases: TGTGCCAGCAGCCAAACAGGGACGAATGGGAAGTTTGAAAAACTGTTTTTT. The chain has TRBV5-6 and TRBJ1-4, with a tentative D call TRBD1 (6 bases). The germline V gene has CDR1 SGHDT and CDR2 YYEEEE. The CDR3 runs 17 residues. V shed 4 bases and J shed 7 bases, with 23 bases lying between them.

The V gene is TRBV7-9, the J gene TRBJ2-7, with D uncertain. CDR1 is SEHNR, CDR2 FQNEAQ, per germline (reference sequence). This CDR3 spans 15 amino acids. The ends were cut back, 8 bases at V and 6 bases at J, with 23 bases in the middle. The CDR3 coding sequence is TGTGCCAGCGGCCCGAAGAGCAGGATTGGTTCCGAGCAGTACTTC. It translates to CASGPKSRIGSEQYF.

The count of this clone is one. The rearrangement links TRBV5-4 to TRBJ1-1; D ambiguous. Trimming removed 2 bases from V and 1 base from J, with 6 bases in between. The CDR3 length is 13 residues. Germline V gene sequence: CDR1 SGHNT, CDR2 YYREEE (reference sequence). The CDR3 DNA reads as TGTGCCAGCAGCTTTGGAGAGAACACTGAAGCTTTCTTT. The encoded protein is CASSFGENTEAFF. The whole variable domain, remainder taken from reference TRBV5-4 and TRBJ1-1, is ETGVTQSPTHLIKTRGQQVTLRCSSQSGHNTVSWYQQALGQGPQFIFQYYREEENGRGNFPPRFSGLQFPNYSSELNVNALELDDSALYLCASSFGENTEAFFGQGTRLTVV.

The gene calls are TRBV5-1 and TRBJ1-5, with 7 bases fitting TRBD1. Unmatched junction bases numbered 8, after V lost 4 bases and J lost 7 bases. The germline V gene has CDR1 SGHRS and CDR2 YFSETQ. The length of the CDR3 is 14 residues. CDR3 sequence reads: CASSRDSLDQPQHF. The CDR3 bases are TGCGCCAGCAGCCGGGACAGTTTGGACCAGCCCCAGCATTTT.

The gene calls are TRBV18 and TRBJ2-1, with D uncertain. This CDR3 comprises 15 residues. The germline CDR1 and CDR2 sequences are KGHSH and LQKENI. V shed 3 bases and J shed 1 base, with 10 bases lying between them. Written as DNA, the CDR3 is TGTGCCAGCTCACCCAGGAAAAATTCCTACAATGAGCAGTTCTTC. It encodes CASSPRKNSYNEQFF.

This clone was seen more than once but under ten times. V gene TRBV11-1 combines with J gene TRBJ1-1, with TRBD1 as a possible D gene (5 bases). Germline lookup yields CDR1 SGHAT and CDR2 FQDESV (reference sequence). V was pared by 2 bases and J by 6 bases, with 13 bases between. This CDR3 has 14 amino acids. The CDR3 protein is CASSLQGNGAEAFF. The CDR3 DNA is TGTGCCAGCAGCTTACAGGGCAATGGGGCTGAAGCTTTCTTT.

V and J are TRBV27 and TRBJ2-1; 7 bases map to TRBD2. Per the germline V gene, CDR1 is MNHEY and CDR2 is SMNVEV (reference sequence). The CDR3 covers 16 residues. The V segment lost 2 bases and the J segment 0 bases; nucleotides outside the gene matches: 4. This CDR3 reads CASSLVGGGSYNEQFF. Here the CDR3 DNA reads TGTGCCAGCAGTTTAGTTGGGGGGGGCTCCTACAATGAGCAGTTCTTC.